The rows below give T cell receptor beta chains drawn from one sample of a study of cytomegalovirus exposure and HLA in healthy donors. Libraries were prepared by immunoSEQ multiplex PCR; TCRdb keeps only in-frame clonotypes and omits some of them. The sample gives 100,000 to 150,000 clones, 80% of which show up once; 2% to 3% is in the top ten. Sequencing was carried out using PBMCs. The receptors derive from a man aged 30-40 years in good health and CMV-seronegative. Both conserved end residues are part of each CDR3. The order of the fields is J gene, V gene, D gene, CDR3 length, clone size, CDR3 DNA, CDR3 protein. A D gene is named only where the DNA matches it firmly. Clone size is given for some rows only: seen once, a few or many times, or a class if the clone is expanded.

>TRBJ1-2|TRBV27|TRBD1|15|few
TGTGCCAGCAGTTTAAACGGACAGGCAGTAGAAGGCTACACCTTC
CASSLNGQAVEGYTF
>TRBJ2-7|TRBV6-5|TRBD1|14|NA
TGTGCCAGCAGAAACGGACAGGGGGTTTACGAGCAGTACTTC
CASRNGQGVYEQYF
>TRBJ2-7|TRBV28|NA|16|NA
TGTGCCAGCAGTTTTCATCTAGCAGTGCTCTCCTACGAGCAGTACTTC
CASSFHLAVLSYEQYF
>TRBJ1-4|TRBV11-2|TRBD1|17|NA
TGTGCCAGCAGCTTAGGGACAGGGGGCTTAATTGGTGAAAAACTGTTTTTT
CASSLGTGGLIGEKLFF
>TRBJ2-1|TRBV9|NA|13|few
TGTGCCAGCAGCGTAGACGGGAGTAATGAGCAGTTCTTC
CASSVDGSNEQFF
>TRBJ1-3|TRBV19|NA|14|NA
TGTGCCAGTAGCATTACATCCGCCAGGGACACCATATATTTT
CASSITSARDTIYF
>TRBJ1-5|TRBV5-1|NA|15|NA
TGCGCCAGCAGCTTGAGTGGGGAGAGCAATCAGCCCCAGAATTTT
CASSLSGESNQPQNF
>TRBJ2-7|TRBV28|TRBD2|17|NA
TGTGCCAGCAGTCTCCCAGGGGCTGGGGCGGGGGGCTACGAGCAGTACTTC
CASSLPGAGAGGYEQYF
>TRBJ2-2|TRBV15|NA|14|NA
TGTGCCACCAGCAACAGATTGTACACCGGGGAGCTGTTTTTT
CATSNRLYTGELFF
>TRBJ1-4|TRBV11-2|TRBD1|18|NA
TGTGCCAGCAGCTCTCGAACTACACAGGGACAGGGAGGTGAAAAACTGTTTTTT
CASSSRTTQGQGGEKLFF
>TRBJ2-7|TRBV29-1|TRBD2|12|NA
TGCAGCGTCGGACTAGCGGGAGACGAGCAGTACTTC
CSVGLAGDEQYF